This T cell receptor (beta chain) was sequenced during a study of T cells in Graves' hyperthyroidism and ophthalmopathy. The CDR3 runs 17 residues. Germline V gene sequence: CDR1 SGHRS, CDR2 YFSETQ. The germline V and J ends were trimmed by 3 bases and 7 bases, with 20 bases remaining between them. TCR beta CDR3 sequences were amplified from RNA transcripts. The HTBI primer set was used in a first-round RT-PCR of the TCR CDR3. TCRdb passed the multiplex PCR reads through MiXCR, listing each CDR3 protein once. The sample contains 500,000 to 800,000 distinct CDR3 sequences, just under 45% of which appear only once.

Sequenced input: peripheral blood or thyroid tissue (not recorded which). This chain links TRBV5-1 with TRBJ1-6; D possibly corresponds to TRBD1 (6 bases). This sequence was found in an adult man with Graves' disease, either hyperthyroidism or ophthalmopathy (not recorded which). The CDR3 region is CASSSGHSRGSNSPLHF. The CDR3 nucleotides read TGCGCCAGCAGCTCCGGGCATAGCAGGGGATCGAATTCACCCCTCCACTTT.